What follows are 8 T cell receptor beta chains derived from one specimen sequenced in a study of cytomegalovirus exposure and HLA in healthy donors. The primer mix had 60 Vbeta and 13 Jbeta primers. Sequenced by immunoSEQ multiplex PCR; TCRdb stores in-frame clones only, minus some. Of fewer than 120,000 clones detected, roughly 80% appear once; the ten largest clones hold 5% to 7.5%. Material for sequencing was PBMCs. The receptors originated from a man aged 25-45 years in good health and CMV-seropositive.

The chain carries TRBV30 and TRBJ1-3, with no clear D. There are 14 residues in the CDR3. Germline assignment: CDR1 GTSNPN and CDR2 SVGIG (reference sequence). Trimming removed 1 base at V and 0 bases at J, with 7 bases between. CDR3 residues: CAWSGQISGNTIYF. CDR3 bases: TGTGCCTGGAGTGGACAAATCTCTGGAAACACCATATATTTT. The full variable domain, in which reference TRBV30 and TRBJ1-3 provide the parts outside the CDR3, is SQTIHQWPATLVQPVGSPLSLECTVEGTSNPNLYWYRQAAGRGLQLLFYSVGIGQISSEVPQNLSASRPQDRQFILSSKKLLLSDSGFYLCAWSGQISGNTIYFGEGSWLTVV.

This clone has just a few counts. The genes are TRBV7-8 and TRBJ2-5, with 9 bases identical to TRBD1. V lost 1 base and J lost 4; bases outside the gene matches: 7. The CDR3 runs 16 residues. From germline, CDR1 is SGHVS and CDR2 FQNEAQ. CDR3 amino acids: CASSLGQTGGAETQYF. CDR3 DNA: TGTGCCAGCAGCTTAGGCCAAACAGGGGGCGCAGAGACCCAGTACTTC.

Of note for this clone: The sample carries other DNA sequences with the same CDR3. Here the CDR3 DNA reads TGTGCCAGCAGCTTGGACGGGGAGAACACCGGGGAGCTGTTTTTT. Protein sequence: CASSLDGENTGELFF. The rearrangement uses TRBV13 and TRBJ2-2, with D possibly matching TRBD2 (5 bases). Germline V CDR1 and CDR2: PRHDT, FYEKMQ (reference sequence). There are 15 residues in the CDR3. V was cut by 3 bases and J by 1 base, with 9 bases left in between.

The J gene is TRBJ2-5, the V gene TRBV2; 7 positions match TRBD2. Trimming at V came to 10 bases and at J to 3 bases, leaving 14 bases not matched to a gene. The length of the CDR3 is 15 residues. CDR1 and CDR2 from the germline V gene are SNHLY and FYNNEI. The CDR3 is CATKLSGTNKETQYF. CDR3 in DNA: TGTGCCACCAAATTATCCGGGACTAACAAAGAGACCCAGTACTTC.

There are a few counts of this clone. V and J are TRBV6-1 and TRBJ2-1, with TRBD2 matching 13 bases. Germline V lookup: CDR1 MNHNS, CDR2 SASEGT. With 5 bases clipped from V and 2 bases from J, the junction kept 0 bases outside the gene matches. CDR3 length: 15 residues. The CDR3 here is CASSTSGGAYNEQFF. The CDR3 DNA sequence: TGTGCCAGCAGTACTAGCGGGGGGGCCTACAATGAGCAGTTCTTC.

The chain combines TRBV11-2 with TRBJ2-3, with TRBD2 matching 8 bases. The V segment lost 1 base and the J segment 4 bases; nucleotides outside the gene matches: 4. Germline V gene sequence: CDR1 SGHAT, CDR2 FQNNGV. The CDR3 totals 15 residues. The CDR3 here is CASSLVGGASDTQYF. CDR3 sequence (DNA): TGTGCCAGCAGCTTAGTCGGGGGGGCCTCAGATACGCAGTATTTT. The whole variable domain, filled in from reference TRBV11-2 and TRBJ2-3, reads EAGVAQSPRYKIIEKRQSVAFWCNPISGHATLYWYQQILGQGPKLLIQFQNNGVVDDSQLPKDRFSAERLKGVDSTLKIQPAKLEDSAVYLCASSLVGGASDTQYFGPGTRLTVL.

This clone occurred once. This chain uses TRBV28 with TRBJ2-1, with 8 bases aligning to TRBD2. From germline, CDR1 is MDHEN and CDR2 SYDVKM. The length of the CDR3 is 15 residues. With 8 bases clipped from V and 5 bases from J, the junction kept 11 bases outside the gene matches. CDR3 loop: CASHPAGGEDNEQFF. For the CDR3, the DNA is TGTGCCAGCCACCCGGCGGGGGGCGAGGACAATGAGCAGTTCTTC.

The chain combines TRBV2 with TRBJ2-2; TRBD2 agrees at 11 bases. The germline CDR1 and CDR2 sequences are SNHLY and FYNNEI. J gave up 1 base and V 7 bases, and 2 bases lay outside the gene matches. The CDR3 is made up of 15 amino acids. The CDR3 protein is CASKTSGGNTGELFF. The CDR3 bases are TGTGCCAGCAAAACTAGCGGGGGGAACACCGGGGAGCTGTTTTTT.